This TCR beta chain was captured by sequencing in a study of T cell responses to AZD1222 COVID-19 vaccine. Generated by immunoSEQ multiplex PCR, the TCRdb table keeps only in-frame clones and is missing some. In the table there are 150,000 or so clones, approximately 90% of which are singletons. The sequence came from an adult in good health. The sequences come from peripheral blood, collected on day 0 of AZD1222 vaccination.

CDR3 in amino acids: CASSDQGNWADTQYF. The CDR3 DNA sequence: TGTGCCAGCAGCGATCAGGGTAACTGGGCAGATACGCAGTATTTT. The chain employs TRBV9 and TRBJ2-3; possibly TRBD1 for D (5 bases). The CDR3 covers 15 residues. V was cut by 3 bases and J by 4 bases, with 15 bases left in between. From germline, CDR1 is SGDLS and CDR2 YYNGEE. Variable domain in full (rest from reference TRBV9 and TRBJ2-3): DSGVTQTPKHLITATGQRVTLRCSPRSGDLSVYWYQQSLDQGLQFLIQYYNGEERAKGNILERFSAQQFPDLHSELNLSSLELGDSALYFCASSDQGNWADTQYFGPGTRLTVL.